The 4 T cell receptor beta chains below all came from one sample that was sequenced in a study of post-analysis software for immune sequencing data. Study-wide findings and caveats: The five TRBV segments detected at higher frequency in patients than in controls included TRBV5-6, TRBV5-1 and TRBV20-1.

Unique molecular identifiers were carried by the TCR beta cDNA libraries. TCRdb passed the PCR reads through MiXCR, listing each CDR3 protein once. Of hundreds of thousands of distinct CDR3 sequences detected, around 50% appear once; the ten largest clones hold approximately 4.5%. Antigen specificity for these receptors is unknown. Sequences were obtained from blood. The source of these receptors is a girl between 5 and 17 years old with multiple sclerosis.

This clonotype was recorded a few times. J is TRBJ1-4 and V is TRBV12-3 or TRBV12-4; unclear D gene. Trimming shortened V by 6 bases and J by 0 bases, and 14 bases separated the two germline ends. CDR3 length equals 16 residues. As DNA, the CDR3 is TGTGCCAGCAGCCTATCATACCCTGCAACTAATGAAAAACTGTTTTTT. This encodes CASSLSYPATNEKLFF.

This clonotype is a singleton in its sample. The chain links TRBV5-1 to TRBJ2-7; TRBD2 aligns across 8 bases. Trimming took 5 bases from V and 2 from J; bases not matched to a gene: 6. Germline CDR1 is SGHRS and CDR2 is YFSETQ. The CDR3 has 14 amino acids. The CDR3 protein is CASRKREYAYEQYF. Here the CDR3 DNA reads TGCGCCAGCAGGAAGCGGGAGTACGCCTACGAGCAGTACTTC. The entire variable domain, with the rest obtained from reference TRBV5-1 and TRBJ2-7, is as follows: KAGVTQTPRYLIKTRGQQVTLSCSPISGHRSVSWYQQTPGQGLQFLFEYFSETQRNKGNFPGRFSGRQFSNSRSEMNVSTLELGDSALYLCASRKREYAYEQYFGPGTRLTVT.

This clonotype has just one count. The CDR3 loop is CASSRPGTAYGYTF. The DNA of the CDR3 is TGTGCCAGCAGTCGCCCCGGGACCGCCTATGGCTACACCTTC. The chain employs TRBV27 and TRBJ1-2, with a weak D call TRBD1 (5 bases). Germline CDR1 MNHEY, CDR2 SMNVEV (reference sequence). V was trimmed by 5 bases and J by 4 bases, leaving 14 bases between them. This CDR3 has 14 residues.

The chain combines TRBV11-2 with TRBJ2-7; D unclear. V lost 4 bases and J lost 0, with 16 bases in between. Germline CDR1 is SGHAT and CDR2 is FQNNGV. There are 16 residues in the CDR3. The CDR3 spells CASSSVASRRSYEQYF. The CDR3 DNA reads TGTGCCAGCAGCTCCGTCGCGAGCAGGCGCTCCTACGAGCAGTACTTC.